This T cell receptor beta chain was recorded in a study of blood T cell repertoires in COVID-19. Study at large: COVID-19 samples collected from the United States, Italy and Spain covered acute and convalescent phases.

Germline-derived CDR1 and CDR2 are SQVTM and ANQGSEA. CDR3 length equals 14 residues. Trimming removed 0 bases from V and 7 bases from J; junction bases left unmatched: 8. In the original processing: Amplification of reference gene primers provided the estimated nucleated cell counts. TCRdb keeps only in-frame clones here, not all; method: immunoSEQ multiplex PCR. V, J and clone size were drawn from that table, and D and trimming were deduced from the DNA. The repertoire holds approximately 210,000 clones, with 75% to 90% as singletons. The clonotype comes from a middle-aged man with acute or convalescent COVID-19. The sequencing input was peripheral blood. The chain employs TRBV29-1 and TRBJ1-1, with 7 bases fitting TRBD1. The CDR3 DNA is TGCAGCGTTGAAGATGTCACAGGGGCGCATGAAGCTTTCTTT. It translates to CSVEDVTGAHEAFF.